This T cell receptor (beta chain) appears in the sequencing data of a study of shared clonotypes between healthy human individuals. Broader study findings: Clonotype sharing levels among donors were expected to vary with sequencing depth.

The table came from immunoSEQ multiplex PCR; TCRdb's copy has only in-frame clones and leaves some out. The data contain some 2,000,000 clones, around 95% of them seen just once; the ten biggest clones take up about 0.13%. This CDR3 has 15 residues. Germline V gives CDR1 LNHNV, CDR2 YYDKDF (reference sequence). Trimming removed 3 bases from V and 3 bases from J, with 12 bases in between. A note on this clone: Antigen: not known.

The sample was naive CD4+ T cells sorted from blood. As to subset: CD45RA+ positively selected. The genes are TRBV15 and TRBJ2-1; D call uncertain. The source is a man between 18 and 29 years old in good health. CDR3 protein: CATSSNRVHYNEQFF. For the CDR3, the DNA is TGTGCCACCAGCAGCAACCGGGTCCACTACAATGAGCAGTTCTTC. The full variable domain, its missing parts supplied by reference TRBV15 and TRBJ2-1, is DAMVIQNPRYQVTQFGKPVTLSCSQTLNHNVMYWYQQKSSQAPKLLFHYYDKDFNNEADTPDNFQSRRPNTSFCFLDIRSPGLGDTAMYLCATSSNRVHYNEQFFGPGTRLTVL.